This TCR beta chain was sequenced in a study of control samples from healthy donors and cancer patients. Germline-derived CDR1 and CDR2 are MGHRA and YSYEKL. After removal of 4 bases from V and 9 bases from J, the junction contained 10 bases not matched to a gene. CDR3 length equals 16 residues. Some clones are missing from TCRdb's copy, which holds only in-frame ones; the method was immunoSEQ multiplex PCR. The sample holds roughly 200,000 clones, approximately 92% seen once. The sample comprised blood. The rearrangement joins TRBV4-1 to TRBJ1-4, with 11 bases identical to TRBD1. The clonotype comes from a man between 18 and 35 years old in good health. The CDR3, as DNA: TGCGCCAGCAGCCTCCTCCCGGGACAGGGGGTTAAAAAACTGTTTTTT. This encodes CASSLLPGQGVKKLFF.